The next 21 T cell receptor beta chains were all read from a single sample in a study of blood T cell repertoires in COVID-19. Repertoires were generated with immunoSEQ multiplex PCR, while TCRdb's copy carries only in-frame clones and drops some. Of around 200,000 clones listed, approximately 91% are singletons. Sequencing was performed on PBMCs or T cells enriched from blood (not recorded which). The receptor source for this set is a woman aged 18 to 35 who had recovered from COVID-19.

The J gene is TRBJ2-2, the V gene TRBV5-1, with D maybe TRBD2 (6 bases). This CDR3 has 14 amino acids. V was clipped by 5 bases and J by 2 bases, with 10 bases between them. Germline values: CDR1 SGHRS, CDR2 YFSETQ. The CDR3 DNA follows: TGCGCCAGCAGAGTAGCGGTAAACACCGGGGAGCTGTTTTTT. Translation: CASRVAVNTGELFF.

The chain combines TRBV5-1 with TRBJ2-3; possible D gene TRBD1, 6 bases. With 4 bases removed from V and 1 base from J, the gap between germline ends came to 13 bases. This CDR3 has 15 amino acids. Germline loops: CDR1 SGHRS, CDR2 YFSETQ. CDR3 coding DNA: TGCGCCAGCAGCACACGGGACACTGGCACAGATACGCAGTATTTT. This encodes CASSTRDTGTDTQYF.

V usage is TRBV9 and J usage is TRBJ2-3, with a possible D match to TRBD2 (7 bases). Trimming cost V 3 bases and J 3 bases, with 14 bases left between them. This CDR3 comprises 15 residues. Germline assignment: CDR1 SGDLS and CDR2 YYNGEE. The CDR3 DNA follows: TGTGCCAGCAGCGCGGGGGGCGGCGGGACAGATACGCAGTATTTT. Its protein is CASSAGGGGTDTQYF.

The chain is built from TRBV29-1 and TRBJ1-1; 8 nucleotides line up with TRBD1. Germline V CDR1 and CDR2: SQVTM, ANQGSEA. V trimming: 7 bases; J trimming: 6 bases; junction bases outside the gene matches: 4. The CDR3 consists of 11 residues. This CDR3 reads CSAIQGAEAFF. The CDR3 region has the DNA TGCAGCGCTATACAGGGGGCTGAAGCTTTCTTT.

This clone turned up a few times. The chain couples TRBV5-4 to TRBJ1-4, with a weak D call TRBD1 (5 bases). CDR1 and CDR2 from the germline V gene are SGHNT and YYREEE (reference sequence). Trimming cost V 4 bases and J 8 bases, with 18 bases left between them. This CDR3 contains 15 residues. This CDR3 reads CASSRPTGGEEKLFF. The DNA of the CDR3 is TGTGCCAGCAGCAGACCCACGGGGGGAGAAGAAAAACTGTTTTTT.

The chain joins TRBV2 to TRBJ2-1; 15 nucleotides line up with TRBD2. Per germline, CDR1 SNHLY and CDR2 FYNNEI. CDR3 length: 15 residues. The J segment lost 7 bases and the V segment lost 10 bases, leaving 8 bases of the junction unmatched. The CDR3 nucleotides read TGTGCCACAAGGACTAGCGGGAGGGTTAGTAATGAGCAGTTCTTC. It codes for CATRTSGRVSNEQFF.

This rearrangement joins TRBV5-1 to TRBJ2-3; no firm D call. CDR1 SGHRS and CDR2 YFSETQ come from the germline V gene. V was pared by 0 bases and J by 0 bases, with 23 bases between. The CDR3 sequence is 20 residues long. The CDR3 spells CASSLEPNPPYSSSTDTQYF. CDR3 nucleotides: TGCGCCAGCAGCTTGGAGCCTAATCCACCTTACTCGTCTAGCACAGATACGCAGTATTTT.

The CDR3 region has the DNA TGTGCCAGCAGTCCCTTGGGTCAGGGGGACACCGGGGAGCTGTTTTTT. This codes for CASSPLGQGDTGELFF. The genes are TRBV27 and TRBJ2-2; 7 bases line up with TRBD1. Germline trimming cut 5 bases from V and 3 bases from J; bases unmatched to any gene: 9. The CDR3 runs 16 residues. From germline, CDR1 is MNHEY and CDR2 SMNVEV (reference sequence).

The gene calls are TRBV7-3 and TRBJ2-7, with 8 bases fitting TRBD1. The V segment lost 1 base and the J segment 0 bases; nucleotides outside the gene matches: 14. The CDR3 contains 19 residues. Germline assignment: CDR1 SGHTA and CDR2 FQGTGA. CDR3 residues: CASSLIVQGASASSYEQYF. The DNA of the CDR3 is TGTGCCAGCAGCTTAATTGTTCAGGGGGCTAGCGCGAGCTCCTACGAGCAGTACTTC.

V is TRBV28 and J is TRBJ2-5; a weak D match, TRBD1 (6 bases). V was clipped by 4 bases and J by 5 bases, with 11 bases between them. There are 13 residues in the CDR3. Germline V CDR1 and CDR2: MDHEN, SYDVKM. CDR3 nucleotides: TGTGCCAGCAGTTCACGGACAGTGGAGACCCAGTACTTC. Translated, it gives CASSSRTVETQYF. The entire variable domain, with the rest obtained from reference TRBV28 and TRBJ2-5, is as follows: DVKVTQSSRYLVKRTGEKVFLECVQDMDHENMFWYRQDPGLGLRLIYFSYDVKMKEKGDIPEGYSVSREKKERFSLILESASTNQTSMYLCASSSRTVETQYFGPGTRLLVL.

The chain uses TRBV7-3 and TRBJ2-1; 9 bases are a match to TRBD2. CDR3 size: 19 residues. V was clipped by 5 bases and J by 3 bases; unmatched bases: 17. Germline lookup yields CDR1 SGHTA and CDR2 FQGTGA. Here the CDR3 reads CASSALAMLSSGNYNEQFF. DNA of the CDR3: TGTGCCAGCAGCGCCCTCGCGATGCTCTCTAGCGGGAACTACAATGAGCAGTTCTTC.

The V gene is TRBV24-1, the J gene TRBJ2-3; the match to TRBD2 covers 8 bases. Trimming at V came to 3 bases and at J to 0 bases, leaving 4 bases not matched to a gene. CDR3 length: 16 amino acids. The germline CDR1 and CDR2 sequences are KGHDR and SFDVKD. CDR3 sequence: CATSDPGRVSTDTQYF. In DNA form, the CDR3 reads TGTGCCACCAGTGATCCCGGGAGGGTTAGCACAGATACGCAGTATTTT.

This clone was seen more than once but under ten times. The chain combines TRBV9 with TRBJ2-3; D may be TRBD2 (6 bases). The length of the CDR3 is 17 residues. Trimming pared 4 bases from V and 4 bases from J, leaving 22 bases between. CDR1 and CDR2 (germline): SGDLS, YYNGEE. The CDR3 loop reads CASSRYPSGGLADTQYF. The CDR3, as DNA: TGTGCCAGCAGCCGCTACCCTTCTGGGGGGTTGGCAGATACGCAGTATTTT.

V is TRBV28 and J is TRBJ1-2; D is unresolved. Germline assignment: CDR1 MDHEN and CDR2 SYDVKM. The length of the CDR3 is 15 residues. Trimming stripped 4 bases from V and 3 bases from J, with 15 bases between. The CDR3 here is CASSSPSQAHYGYTF. CDR3 DNA: TGTGCCAGCAGTTCCCCCAGTCAGGCCCACTATGGCTACACCTTC.

V and J are TRBV18 and TRBJ1-4; possible D gene TRBD1, 6 bases. V was cut by 6 bases and J by 5 bases, with 13 bases left in between. The germline V gene has CDR1 KGHSH and CDR2 LQKENI. The CDR3 runs 14 residues. CDR3 nucleotide sequence: TGTGCCAGCTCGGAGACAGGTCTCAATGAAAAACTGTTTTTT. It yields the protein CASSETGLNEKLFF. The full variable domain, completed using reference TRBV18 and TRBJ1-4, is NAGVMQNPRHLVRRRGQEARLRCSPMKGHSHVYWYRQLPEEGLKFMVYLQKENIIDESGMPKERFSAEFPKEGPSILRIQQVVRGDSAAYFCASSETGLNEKLFFGSGTQLSVL.

V gene TRBV7-2 combines with J gene TRBJ2-5, with D possibly being TRBD2 (6 bases). Germline V lookup: CDR1 SGHTA, CDR2 FQGNSA. Deletions cut 1 base from V and 4 bases from J, with 13 bases between. There are 15 residues in the CDR3. CDR3 DNA sequence: TGTGCCAGCAGCTTAGGACTAGAGGGAGTAGAGACCCAGTACTTC. Protein: CASSLGLEGVETQYF.

The rearrangement joins TRBV6-4 to TRBJ2-2; 8 nucleotides match TRBD2. The CDR3 is 14 residues long. Germline values: CDR1 MRHNA, CDR2 SNTAGT. Losses at the gene ends were 8 bases for V and 3 bases for J; bases not matched to a gene: 5. The DNA of the CDR3 is TGTGCCAGCGGTAGCGGGAAGGACACCGGGGAGCTGTTTTTT. Residues: CASGSGKDTGELFF.

V is TRBV11-3 and J is TRBJ1-1; D is ambiguous. The CDR3 is 13 amino acids. Trimming took off 2 bases at V and 1 base at J, with 5 bases between the two ends. Germline CDR1 is SGHNT and CDR2 is YENEEA. As DNA, the CDR3 is TGTGCCAGCAGCTTAACAGAGAACACTGAAGCTTTCTTT. Its protein is CASSLTENTEAFF.

The chain is built from TRBV5-1 and TRBJ2-6, with no clear D. Germline V lookup: CDR1 SGHRS, CDR2 YFSETQ. V was trimmed by 4 bases and J by 0 bases, leaving 5 bases between them. The CDR3 length is 14 residues. As DNA, the CDR3 is TGCGCCAGCAGCGCGAGCTCTGGGGCCAACGTCCTGACTTTC. It is translated as CASSASSGANVLTF.

V usage is TRBV28 and J usage is TRBJ1-2, with 7 nucleotides matching TRBD1. V gave up 6 bases and J gave up 7 bases; unmatched junction bases: 2. The CDR3 consists of 11 residues. Germline CDR1 is MDHEN and CDR2 is SYDVKM. This CDR3 is CASRDRFGYTF. In DNA form, the CDR3 reads TGTGCCAGCAGGGACAGGTTTGGCTACACCTTC.

This clone came up a few times. J is TRBJ2-7 and V is TRBV5-1; maybe TRBD2 (5 bases). CDR1 SGHRS and CDR2 YFSETQ come from the germline V gene. Trimming stripped 0 bases from V and 4 bases from J, with 8 bases between. The CDR3 loop spans 13 amino acids. DNA of the CDR3: TGCGCCAGCAGCTTGGTTCGGGGTTACGAGCAGTACTTC. This codes for CASSLVRGYEQYF.